This T cell receptor beta chain was captured by sequencing in a study of blood T cell repertoires in COVID-19. Data came from immunoSEQ multiplex PCR; TCRdb stores just in-frame clones and leaves some out. The table lists 150,000 or so clones, roughly 84% of them singletons. The CDR3 is 11 residues long. CDR1 SQVTM and CDR2 ANQGSEA come from the germline V gene. The V end lost 7 bases, the J end lost 0 bases, and 6 bases lay between the germline ends. V is TRBV29-1 and J is TRBJ1-1; D remains ambiguous. This clonotype was obtained from a woman aged 55-69 years with acute or convalescent COVID-19. Input material: peripheral blood. CDR3 nucleotide sequence: TGCAGCGCACACCTGAACACTGAAGCTTTCTTT. Amino acids: CSAHLNTEAFF. The whole variable domain, remainder taken from reference TRBV29-1 and TRBJ1-1, is SAVISQKPSRDICQRGTSLTIQCQVDSQVTMMFWYRQQPGQSLTLIATANQGSEATYESGFVIDKFPISRPNLTFSTLTVSNMSPEDSSIYLCSAHLNTEAFFGQGTRLTVV.